The 16 T cell receptor beta chains below were found in one sample sequenced in a study of T cells in Graves' hyperthyroidism and ophthalmopathy. TCR beta CDR3 regions were amplified from RNA transcripts. First-round RT-PCR of the TCR CDR3 relied on the HTBI primer set. Via MiXCR, TCRdb re-called the multiplex PCR reads, giving one row per CDR3 protein. The repertoire holds hundreds of thousands of distinct CDR3 sequences, with 11% to 15% as singletons. Sequencing was performed on blood. These receptors all come from a woman between 18 and 29 years old with Graves' hyperthyroidism.

This clonotype has at least ten counts. The V call is TRBV20-1, the J call TRBJ1-2; 7 nucleotides match TRBD1. With V trimmed by 3 bases and J by 3 bases, 7 bases remained unmatched. This CDR3 comprises 14 residues. The germline gives CDR1 DFQATT, CDR2 SNEGSKA (reference sequence). CDR3 protein: CSARGSTGYYGYTF. The CDR3 nucleotides are TGCAGTGCTAGGGGGTCGACAGGGTACTATGGCTACACCTTC.

The CDR3 is CSAINRQGPSYNEQYF. The CDR3 coding sequence is TGCAGTGCTATCAACCGACAGGGGCCCTCCTACAATGAGCAGTACTTC. The chain links TRBV20-1 to TRBJ2-1; TRBD1 agrees at 8 bases. The closer fit of TRBJ2-7 to the DNA end suggests the J call may be wrong. The CDR3 length is 16 residues. The V gene's germline CDR1 is DFQATT and CDR2 SNEGSKA (reference sequence).

This clonotype was recorded a few times. V usage is TRBV4-1 and J usage is TRBJ2-3; possibly TRBD1 for D (6 bases). CDR1 is MGHRA and CDR2 is YSYEKL in the germline V gene. This CDR3 is 16 amino acids long. V was cut by 5 bases and J by 2 bases, with 17 bases left in between. The CDR3 DNA reads as TGCGCCAGCAGCGGGCTCCTCGGACAGTCCACAGATACGCAGTATTTT. It codes for CASSGLLGQSTDTQYF.

This clonotype appeared a few times. The chain couples TRBV6-1 to TRBJ1-5; tentative D call: TRBD1 (6 bases). The ends were cut back, 6 bases at V and 15 bases at J, with 18 bases in the middle. CDR1 is MNHNS, CDR2 SASEGT, per germline. The CDR3 spans 12 residues. CDR3 residues: CASSEIQGSRHF. CDR3 nucleotides: TGTGCCAGCAGCGAAATACAGGGATCTAGGCATTTT.

This clonotype has at least ten counts. The chain recombines TRBV9 with TRBJ2-7; TRBD1 agrees at 7 bases. V lost 0 bases to trimming and J lost 0 bases; unmatched junction nucleotides: 3. Germline lookup yields CDR1 SGDLS and CDR2 YYNGEE. The CDR3 has 15 amino acids. The CDR3 DNA sequence: TGTGCCAGCAGCGTAGAAGGGACAGACTCCTACGAGCAGTACTTC. Translating gives CASSVEGTDSYEQYF.

This clonotype was seen repeatedly, ten times or more. The rearrangement uses TRBV20-1 and TRBJ2-5, with 9 bases that match TRBD1. V was clipped by 5 bases and J by 5 bases; unmatched bases: 12. Germline V gene data show CDR1 as DFQATT and CDR2 as SNEGSKA (reference sequence). This CDR3 is 15 amino acids long. Here the CDR3 reads CSAVQDRGDVETQYF. In nucleotides, the CDR3 is TGCAGTGCTGTACAGGACAGGGGAGATGTGGAGACCCAGTACTTC.

This clonotype was recorded many times. This chain joins TRBV7-9 and TRBJ2-7; D might be TRBD1 or TRBD2, each matching 5 bases. The CDR3 is made up of 14 amino acids. CDR1 and CDR2 (germline): SEHNR, FQNEAQ (reference sequence). The V gene lost 6 bases and the J gene lost 5 bases, with 17 bases spanning the gap. The CDR3 region has the DNA TGTGCCAGCAGGCCCGTCGGGGCTGCGGACGAGCAGTACTTC. Its translation: CASRPVGAADEQYF.

This rearrangement joins TRBV2 to TRBJ2-2; D is unresolved. This CDR3 has 15 amino acids. The V gene lost 7 bases and the J gene lost 6 bases, with 18 bases spanning the gap. Germline V gene sequence: CDR1 SNHLY, CDR2 FYNNEI. The CDR3 protein is CASIRRLEGSGELFF. DNA for the CDR3: TGTGCCAGCATCCGTCGGCTAGAAGGATCCGGGGAGCTGTTTTTT.

This clonotype was seen at least ten times. The rearrangement links TRBV20-1 to TRBJ2-1; 8 bases line up with TRBD2. The trim removed 0 bases at V and 6 bases at J, leaving 7 bases unmatched. The CDR3 runs 15 residues. CDR1 and CDR2 from the germline V gene are DFQATT and SNEGSKA (reference sequence). This CDR3 reads CSARDDGRALNEQFF. Written as DNA, the CDR3 is TGCAGTGCTAGAGACGACGGGAGGGCCCTCAATGAGCAGTTCTTC.

This clonotype has a count of ten or more. The chain couples TRBV28 to TRBJ1-1; D remains ambiguous. CDR3 length: 12 residues. Germline values: CDR1 MDHEN, CDR2 SYDVKM. With 5 bases removed from V and 4 bases from J, the gap between germline ends came to 8 bases. The CDR3 loop is CASSPRPTEAFF. Written as DNA, the CDR3 is TGTGCCAGCAGTCCTAGACCCACTGAAGCTTTCTTT.

In this sample, this clonotype turned up a few times. The chain joins TRBV4-1 to TRBJ2-7; possible D gene TRBD2, 6 bases. Germline CDR1 and CDR2: MGHRA and YSYEKL. V dropped 0 bases and J dropped 2 bases, with 11 bases sitting between them. There are 15 residues in the CDR3. The CDR3 DNA is TGCGCCAGCAGCCAAGATCTCGGAGGGACCTACGAGCAGTACTTC. It is translated as CASSQDLGGTYEQYF.

This clonotype was detected only a few times. The chain couples TRBV18 to TRBJ2-1; possible D gene TRBD1, 6 bases. Germline CDR1 KGHSH, CDR2 LQKENI. Trimming left V 2 bases short and J 4 bases short, with 12 bases between. The CDR3 consists of 15 residues. The CDR3 is CASSPIRTEYNEQFF. Here the CDR3 DNA reads TGTGCCAGCTCACCAATCAGGACAGAGTACAATGAGCAGTTCTTC.

This clonotype was counted between two and nine times. The V and J genes are TRBV14 and TRBJ2-5; maybe TRBD2 (6 bases). This CDR3 has 13 amino acids. Germline V gene lookup returns CDR1 SGHDN and CDR2 FVKESK. Trimming pared 6 bases from V and 1 base from J, leaving 9 bases between. In DNA, the CDR3 is TGTGCCAGCAGGCAGCGGGCCCAAGAGACCCAGTACTTC. The encoded protein is CASRQRAQETQYF.

In its sample, this clonotype was seen a few times. The gene calls are TRBV6-2 or TRBV6-3 and TRBJ2-1; D might be TRBD2 (6 bases). This CDR3 contains 12 residues. Germline V gives CDR1 MNHEY, CDR2 SVGEGT. Trimming stripped 6 bases from V and 7 bases from J, with 10 bases between. The CDR3 loop reads CASSRDWNEQFF. Written as DNA, the CDR3 is TGTGCCAGCAGCAGGGACTGGAATGAGCAGTTCTTC.

This clonotype was counted at least ten times. CDR3 region: CASLVQGGTEAFF. The CDR3 region has the DNA TGTGCCAGCCTAGTACAGGGAGGCACTGAAGCTTTCTTT. The chain recombines TRBV28 with TRBJ1-1, with a weak D call TRBD1 (6 bases). Germline lookup yields CDR1 MDHEN and CDR2 SYDVKM. The CDR3 contains 13 residues. Trimming left V 8 bases short and J 4 bases short, with 14 bases between.

This clonotype was detected a few times. Being one base from a much bigger clone, this may be a read error. The gene calls are TRBV3-1 and TRBJ1-5; possible D gene TRBD1, 5 bases. Trimming pared 1 base from V and 4 bases from J, leaving 14 bases between. Germline values: CDR1 LGHDT, CDR2 YNNKEL (reference sequence). The CDR3 has 16 residues. The CDR3 protein is CASSQGGRRRNQPQHF. CDR3 sequence (DNA): TGTGCCAGCAGCCAAGGGGGCCGCCGTCGAAATCAGCCCCAGCATTTT.